A single sample is the source of the 9 T cell receptor beta chains below, sequenced in a study of T cells in Graves' hyperthyroidism and ophthalmopathy. Authors of the study amplified TCR beta CDR3 regions from RNA transcripts. An initial round of RT-PCR targeting the TCR CDR3 relied on the HTBI primer set. TCRdb reanalysed the multiplex PCR reads using MiXCR and keeps one entry per CDR3 protein. The data show over 150,000 distinct CDR3 sequences, with around a sixth seen just once and roughly 55% held by the top ten. Sequencing used blood. The receptors were gathered from a woman aged 50 to 60 with Graves' hyperthyroidism.

This clonotype was counted many times. The CDR3 DNA follows: TGTGCCAGCAGCCCGACTAGCGGGACTTACAATGAGCAGTTCTTC. Its protein is CASSPTSGTYNEQFF. The chain carries TRBV7-9 and TRBJ2-1; TRBD2 agrees at 11 bases. V lost 5 bases and J lost 4; bases outside the gene matches: 4. The CDR3 spans 15 residues. Germline V lookup: CDR1 SEHNR, CDR2 FQNEAQ (reference sequence).

The V call is TRBV12-5, the J call TRBJ2-5; TRBD2 agrees at 13 bases. The junction had 11 bases not matched to a gene; V was cut back by 5 bases and J by 5 bases. The germline gives CDR1 LGHNT, CDR2 FRNRAP. The CDR3 consists of 17 residues. The CDR3 DNA is TGTGCTAGTGGTCGTACTTGGACTAGCGGGAGCCGGGAGACCCAGTACTTC. Translating gives CASGRTWTSGSRETQYF.

This clonotype appeared many times. V usage is TRBV6-1 and J usage is TRBJ1-5; D is ambiguous. V was trimmed by 6 bases and J by 1 base, leaving 7 bases between them. CDR1 is MNHNS, CDR2 SASEGT, per germline. CDR3 length equals 13 residues. CDR3 region: CASRRMSNQPQHF. The CDR3 region has the DNA TGTGCCAGCAGAAGGATGAGCAATCAGCCCCAGCATTTT.

This clonotype was recorded many times. This CDR3 is CASSVSGTEQFF. The CDR3 DNA reads as TGTGCCAGCAGCGTTAGCGGGACTGAGCAGTTCTTC. The chain is built from TRBV9 and TRBJ2-1; 8 bases are a match to TRBD2. V dropped 2 bases and J dropped 9; count of bases not matched to a gene: 1. Germline V gene data show CDR1 as SGDLS and CDR2 as YYNGEE. This CDR3 region has 12 residues.

The chain has TRBV5-1 and TRBJ1-1, with a possible D match to TRBD1 (5 bases). CDR1 is SGHRS, CDR2 YFSETQ, per germline. The CDR3 spans 14 residues. Trimming shortened V by 4 bases and J by 7 bases, and 17 bases separated the two germline ends. CDR3 sequence (DNA): TGCGCCAGCAGCGATACCGGGGGGAGTGGTGAAGCTTTCTTT. Translated, it gives CASSDTGGSGEAFF. The variable domain in full, with the rest retrieved from reference TRBV5-1 and TRBJ1-1, is KAGVTQTPRYLIKTRGQQVTLSCSPISGHRSVSWYQQTPGQGLQFLFEYFSETQRNKGNFPGRFSGRQFSNSRSEMNVSTLELGDSALYLCASSDTGGSGEAFFGQGTRLTVV.

This clonotype was observed many times. The chain uses TRBV20-1 and TRBJ2-1; maybe TRBD1 (6 bases). Germline V gives CDR1 DFQATT, CDR2 SNEGSKA (reference sequence). The CDR3 spans 15 residues. Trimming took 5 bases from V and 8 from J, leaving 22 bases between them. The CDR3 region is CSAPLYVTGPYEQFF. CDR3 bases: TGCAGTGCTCCCCTCTATGTGACAGGCCCCTATGAGCAGTTCTTC.

This CDR3 reads CSAYGLAEGTDTQYF. DNA of the CDR3: TGCAGTGCCTACGGACTAGCGGAAGGCACAGATACGCAGTATTTT. The J gene is TRBJ2-3, the V gene TRBV20-1; 10 bases line up with TRBD2. Per germline, CDR1 DFQATT and CDR2 SNEGSKA (reference sequence). The CDR3 has 15 residues. The J segment lost 1 base and the V segment lost 6 bases, leaving 7 bases of the junction unmatched.

This clonotype was observed a handful of times. J is TRBJ2-3 and V is TRBV20-1, with TRBD2 matching over 11 bases. There are 17 residues in the CDR3. The J segment lost 6 bases and the V segment lost 0 bases, leaving 11 bases of the junction unmatched. Per germline, CDR1 DFQATT and CDR2 SNEGSKA (reference sequence). CDR3 sequence: CSARDRLAGGGSDTQYF. For the CDR3, the DNA is TGCAGTGCTAGAGATCGGCTAGCGGGAGGAGGTTCGGATACGCAGTATTTT.

This rearrangement joins TRBV20-1 to TRBJ2-2; 7 bases line up with TRBD2. This CDR3 has 16 amino acids. Unmatched junction bases numbered 6, after V lost 1 base and J lost 1 base. CDR1 and CDR2 (germline): DFQATT, SNEGSKA (reference sequence). The CDR3 spells CSARGTSEWNTGELFF. Written as DNA, the CDR3 is TGCAGTGCTAGAGGCACTAGCGAATGGAACACCGGGGAGCTGTTTTTT.